This T cell receptor (beta chain) stems from a study of T-cell reconstitution after alpha-beta-depleted transplantation in children. Study outcomes and limitations: In some patients, recipient T cells and intrathymic progenitors surviving conditioning explained high day-60 diversity. T-cell counts and diversity were attributed mostly to newly produced T cells one year after transplant. The origin of alpha-beta T cells about two months after transplant was reportedly several hundred expanded graft clones.

Turning to this clonotype: Its target is unknown.

Researchers prepared the TCRbeta library using unique molecular identifiers, the study reports. TCRdb called the PCR reads again in MiXCR, with one record for every CDR3 protein. The sample has 300,000 to 350,000 distinct CDR3 sequences, approximately 23% seen once. Germline V gene lookup returns CDR1 MNHNS and CDR2 SASEGT. This CDR3 has 13 residues. Trimming cost V 6 bases and J 5 bases; bases outside gene matches: 6. The sequences come from PBMCs, mostly from graft donor cells, collected 180 days after TCRalphabeta/CD19-depleted stem cell transplant. The receptor was isolated from a male patient between 5 and 17 years old who had a stem cell transplant for acute lymphoblastic leukemia, so the T cells may come from the graft donor. The chain combines TRBV6-1 with TRBJ1-2, with 7 bases fitting TRBD1. The CDR3 loop is CASSHGQDYGYTF. For the CDR3, the DNA is TGTGCCAGCAGCCATGGACAGGATTATGGCTACACCTTC.